These 31 T cell receptor beta chains share one sample of origin, sequenced in a study of blood T cell repertoires in COVID-19 (TCRdb year 2020). The method behind the library was the immunoSEQ multiplex PCR assay. As stored in TCRdb, this immuneACCESS dataset retains in-frame rearrangements with V and J assigned. A fraction of the clones does not appear; measured against another copy, unresolved V genes explain less than half of the discrepancy, and the remainder lacks a known reason. In this sample the table shows 100,000 to 150,000 clones, more than 70% of which occur a single time. Around 3% of the sample comes from the top ten. The sample comprised peripheral blood. The receptors originated from a woman aged 80 or over with COVID-19, enrolled during active disease.

V usage is TRBV27 and J usage is TRBJ2-3; 13 bases match TRBD2. This CDR3 is built from 16 residues. Germline trimming cut 8 bases from V and 4 bases from J; bases unmatched to any gene: 9. Germline CDR1 is MNHEY and CDR2 is SMNVEV (reference sequence). CDR3 in DNA: TGTGCCAGCGGGAGGAGGACTAGCGGGAGTGCAGATACGCAGTATTTT. This codes for CASGRRTSGSADTQYF.

Turning to this clone: Other DNA sequences from this sample encode an identical CDR3 as well. This chain uses TRBV5-1 with TRBJ2-5; 9 positions agree with TRBD1. Per the germline V gene, CDR1 is SGHRS and CDR2 is YFSETQ. Losses at the gene ends were 0 bases for V and 4 bases for J; bases not matched to a gene: 4. The CDR3 is 15 residues long. The CDR3 here is CASSLEGQGGETQYF. In DNA form, the CDR3 reads TGCGCCAGCAGCTTGGAGGGACAGGGAGGAGAGACCCAGTACTTC.

The J gene is TRBJ2-7, the V gene TRBV13, with 9 bases matching TRBD2. This CDR3 is 14 amino acids long. V shed 5 bases, J shed 4 bases, and the junction held 6 bases outside the gene matches. Germline V gene sequence: CDR1 PRHDT, CDR2 FYEKMQ (reference sequence). The CDR3 here is CASSPLAGGYEQYF. The CDR3 coding sequence is TGTGCCAGCAGCCCCCTGGCGGGAGGGTACGAGCAGTACTTC.

This rearrangement joins TRBV29-1 to TRBJ2-1; D may be TRBD2 (5 bases). Per germline, CDR1 SQVTM and CDR2 ANQGSEA. V lost 3 bases and J 9 bases, leaving 18 bases between the germline ends. This CDR3 is built from 14 residues. CDR3 nucleotides: TGCAGCGTTGATAGGGCCGGCCGGGGATCTGAGCAGTTCTTC. Its protein is CSVDRAGRGSEQFF.

V is TRBV6-5 and J is TRBJ1-6; TRBD1 is a possible D gene (5 bases). In germline, CDR1 is MNHEY, CDR2 SVGAGI. The CDR3 spans 15 residues. The V end was cut by 4 bases, the J end by 9 bases, with 16 bases between. Here the CDR3 reads CASSSGRGLSSPLHF. The CDR3 bases are TGTGCCAGCAGTTCTGGACGGGGACTAAGTTCACCCCTCCACTTT.

The chain combines TRBV7-2 with TRBJ2-2; D perhaps matches TRBD2 (6 bases). Germline CDR1 reads SGHTA; CDR2 reads FQGNSA. The length of the CDR3 is 16 residues. V dropped 5 bases and J dropped 3 bases, with 16 bases sitting between them. As DNA, the CDR3 is TGTGCCAGCAGCAACTTCAGGGCGGGATACACCGGGGAGCTGTTTTTT. Translated, it gives CASSNFRAGYTGELFF.

The chain links TRBV19 to TRBJ1-5, with TRBD1 matching over 7 bases. With V trimmed by 1 base and J by 8 bases, 5 bases remained unmatched. This CDR3 has 14 amino acids. The germline V gene encodes CDR1 LNHDA and CDR2 SQIVND (reference sequence). CDR3 protein: CASSIGQGREPQHF. CDR3 DNA: TGTGCCAGTAGTATAGGACAGGGCAGGGAGCCCCAGCATTTT.

The chain couples TRBV28 to TRBJ2-5, with D maybe TRBD2 (6 bases). The CDR3 has 16 amino acids. Trimming stripped 5 bases from V and 5 bases from J, with 21 bases between. CDR1 MDHEN and CDR2 SYDVKM come from the germline V gene. The CDR3 reads CASSPPGAARGETQYF. CDR3 coding DNA: TGTGCCAGCAGTCCCCCCGGGGCAGCCCGGGGGGAGACCCAGTACTTC.

V and J are TRBV9 and TRBJ1-6, with 8 bases identical to TRBD1. The V gene's germline CDR1 is SGDLS and CDR2 YYNGEE. V lost 2 bases and J lost 10; bases outside the gene matches: 5. The CDR3 has 14 residues. Here the CDR3 reads CASSVGQGESPLHF. Here the CDR3 DNA reads TGTGCCAGCAGCGTCGGACAGGGTGAATCACCCCTCCACTTT.

The rearrangement links TRBV2 to TRBJ2-1; 9 nucleotides align to TRBD2. J gave up 5 bases and V 10 bases, and 6 bases lay outside the gene matches. This CDR3 comprises 13 residues. The V gene's germline CDR1 is SNHLY and CDR2 FYNNEI. This chain's CDR3 is CATQRGANNEQFF. The CDR3 DNA is TGTGCCACCCAGCGGGGGGCCAACAATGAGCAGTTCTTC.

The V gene is TRBV12-3 or TRBV12-4, the J gene TRBJ1-1, with D maybe TRBD1 (6 bases). This CDR3 has 13 residues. The V and J ends lost 4 bases and 2 bases respectively, with 8 bases between them. The DNA of the CDR3 is TGTGCCAGCAGTTGGACAGATAACACTGAAGCTTTCTTT. Amino acid sequence: CASSWTDNTEAFF.

This clone was picked up a small number of times. V is TRBV14 and J is TRBJ2-1; D gene unclear. The V and J ends lost 4 bases and 15 bases respectively, with 19 bases between them. Germline assignment: CDR1 SGHDN and CDR2 FVKESK. This CDR3 has 13 amino acids. DNA of the CDR3: TGTGCCAGCAGCCCTGCTCGATCCAGAGGTCGGTTCTTC. Amino acids: CASSPARSRGRFF.

This chain links TRBV3-1 (or the pseudogene TRBV3-2) with TRBJ2-1; D is perhaps TRBD2 (6 bases). CDR1 and CDR2 (germline): LGHDT, YNNKEL (reference sequence). CDR3 size: 13 residues. The V end lost 4 bases, the J end lost 7 bases, and 11 bases lay between the germline ends. For the CDR3, the DNA is TGTGCCAGCAGCCTTGCCGGGGGAAATGAGCAGTTCTTC. Its translation: CASSLAGGNEQFF.

J is TRBJ1-5 and V is TRBV27; 8 positions agree with TRBD1. CDR3 size: 15 residues. V was pared by 3 bases and J by 11 bases, with 12 bases of the junction left unmatched. The germline gives CDR1 MNHEY, CDR2 SMNVEV (reference sequence). CDR3 in DNA: TGTGCCAGCAGTTTCGGACAGGGCTCCTTAGTGACCCAGCATTTT. This codes for CASSFGQGSLVTQHF.

This chain uses TRBV27 with TRBJ2-6; no clear D. Germline CDR1 MNHEY, CDR2 SMNVEV (reference sequence). V lost 4 bases to trimming and J lost 0 bases, with 4 bases between them. The CDR3 contains 14 residues. Written as DNA, the CDR3 is TGTGCCAGCAGTTCTGTCTCTGGGGCCAACGTCCTGACTTTC. Translating gives CASSSVSGANVLTF.

The rearrangement uses TRBV2 and TRBJ1-5, with D maybe TRBD1 (5 bases). V shed 0 bases and J shed 10 bases, with 13 bases lying between them. Germline V CDR1 and CDR2: SNHLY, FYNNEI. The CDR3 totals 14 residues. CDR3 sequence: CASSEAAGQGPQHF. The CDR3 DNA sequence: TGTGCCAGCAGTGAAGCGGCTGGACAAGGCCCCCAGCATTTT.

The chain is built from TRBV5-6 and TRBJ1-4; TRBD1 aligns across 7 bases. Germline V gene lookup returns CDR1 SGHDT and CDR2 YYEEEE. The trim removed 5 bases at V and 11 bases at J, leaving 15 bases unmatched. This CDR3 has 15 amino acids. Written as DNA, the CDR3 is TGTGCCAGCAGTCACCCCAGGACAGGACTTGGGAAACTGTTTTTT. It encodes CASSHPRTGLGKLFF.

The chain couples TRBV29-1 to TRBJ1-1; TRBD1 matches at 7 bases. The CDR3 has 13 amino acids. The V segment lost 7 bases and the J segment 4 bases; nucleotides outside the gene matches: 9. CDR1 and CDR2 (germline): SQVTM, ANQGSEA. The CDR3 spells CSGAGGSGTEAFF. CDR3 sequence (DNA): TGCAGCGGAGCAGGGGGATCGGGCACTGAAGCTTTCTTT.

This clone was detected only once. The chain uses TRBV27 and TRBJ1-1, with no clear D. CDR3 length equals 11 residues. CDR1 and CDR2 from the germline V gene are MNHEY and SMNVEV (reference sequence). Trimming removed 2 bases at V and 10 bases at J, with 8 bases between. In DNA form, the CDR3 reads TGTGCCAGCAGTTTAGCGGGCGTAGCTTTCTTT. Protein sequence: CASSLAGVAFF.

This clone was detected only a few times. The gene calls are TRBV5-1 and TRBJ1-2; the D is unclear. The V and J ends lost 4 bases and 12 bases respectively, with 16 bases between them. Per the germline V gene, CDR1 is SGHRS and CDR2 is YFSETQ. The CDR3 sequence is 12 residues long. The DNA for the CDR3 is TGCGCCAGCAGCCTAAACGGAGCGTTCCACACCTTC. It encodes CASSLNGAFHTF.

This clone has only a few counts. The CDR3 region has the DNA TGTGCCAGCAGCTTAGAGACAGGGGGTTTGGGTGAGCAGTACTTC. This encodes CASSLETGGLGEQYF. This sequence joins TRBV7-2 and TRBJ2-7; the match to TRBD1 covers 9 bases. This CDR3 has 15 amino acids. After removal of 1 base from V and 7 bases from J, the junction contained 8 bases not matched to a gene. CDR1 and CDR2 from the germline V gene are SGHTA and FQGNSA.

This rearrangement joins TRBV7-2 to TRBJ1-5; TRBD1 agrees at 7 bases. The CDR3 extends over 14 amino acids. V lost 4 bases to trimming and J lost 4 bases; unmatched junction nucleotides: 4. CDR1 and CDR2 from the germline V gene are SGHTA and FQGNSA. This CDR3 reads CASSSHRGNQPQHF. CDR3 bases: TGTGCCAGCAGCTCCCACAGGGGAAATCAGCCCCAGCATTTT.

A single count supports this clone. V usage is TRBV6-2 or TRBV6-3 and J usage is TRBJ2-7; D remains unclear. Per the germline V gene, CDR1 is MNHEY and CDR2 is SVGEGT. With 6 bases removed from V and 2 bases from J, the gap between germline ends came to 11 bases. This CDR3 has 13 amino acids. DNA for the CDR3: TGTGCCAGCAGCCTTGCGAGGACCTACGAGCAGTACTTC. Encoded protein: CASSLARTYEQYF.

This clone was seen only once. The rearrangement links TRBV12-3 or TRBV12-4 to TRBJ1-2; D gene uncertain. The CDR3 totals 12 residues. With 3 bases removed from V and 9 bases from J, the gap between germline ends came to 11 bases. The chain's CDR3 is CASSFGGGSYTF. Written as DNA, the CDR3 is TGTGCCAGCAGTTTTGGAGGAGGTAGCTACACCTTC.

This CDR3 is CASSQDKDSPHTQYF. The CDR3, as DNA: TGTGCCAGCAGCCAAGATAAAGACTCCCCGCATACGCAGTATTTT. V gene TRBV3-1 (or the pseudogene TRBV3-2) combines with J gene TRBJ2-3; the D is unclear. The germline CDR1 and CDR2 sequences are LGHDT and YNNKEL (reference sequence). The germline V and J ends were trimmed by 0 bases and 7 bases, with 14 bases remaining between them. The CDR3 extends over 15 amino acids.

The CDR3 here is CASSLESQDTQYF. As DNA, the CDR3 is TGCGCCAGCAGCTTGGAATCCCAGGATACGCAGTATTTT. The chain is built from TRBV5-1 and TRBJ2-3; D is unclear. The V gene lost 0 bases and the J gene lost 6 bases, with 8 bases spanning the gap. From germline, CDR1 is SGHRS and CDR2 YFSETQ. This CDR3 comprises 13 residues.

This clone was observed a handful of times. The chain joins TRBV3-1 (or the pseudogene TRBV3-2) to TRBJ1-6; 7 nucleotides align to TRBD1. V dropped 5 bases and J dropped 13; count of bases not matched to a gene: 5. Germline assignment: CDR1 LGHDT and CDR2 YNNKEL (reference sequence). There are 12 residues in the CDR3. CDR3 DNA sequence: TGTGCCAGCAGCTCGACACAGGGGCCCCTCCACTTT. Amino acids: CASSSTQGPLHF.

V gene TRBV9 combines with J gene TRBJ2-2; 9 nucleotides agree with TRBD1. V was pared by 3 bases and J by 5 bases, with 8 bases of the junction left unmatched. From germline, CDR1 is SGDLS and CDR2 YYNGEE. CDR3 length: 16 amino acids. The CDR3 loop is CASSAQGQGRTGELFF. DNA for the CDR3: TGTGCCAGCAGCGCCCAAGGACAGGGGAGGACCGGGGAGCTGTTTTTT. Complete variable domain (other parts from reference TRBV9 and TRBJ2-2): DSGVTQTPKHLITATGQRVTLRCSPRSGDLSVYWYQQSLDQGLQFLIQYYNGEERAKGNILERFSAQQFPDLHSELNLSSLELGDSALYFCASSAQGQGRTGELFFGEGSRLTVL.

The rearrangement joins TRBV28 to TRBJ1-1; D remains unclear. This CDR3 has 15 residues. The V end was cut by 2 bases, the J end by 0 bases, with 10 bases between. The germline gives CDR1 MDHEN, CDR2 SYDVKM. For the CDR3, the DNA is TGTGCCAGCAGTTTACCGCCAGGAATGAACACTGAAGCTTTCTTT. It yields the protein CASSLPPGMNTEAFF.

This sequence joins TRBV11-2 and TRBJ1-2; 11 nucleotides line up with TRBD1. With 1 base clipped from V and 2 bases from J, the junction kept 6 bases outside the gene matches. The length of the CDR3 is 17 residues. Germline assignment: CDR1 SGHAT and CDR2 FQNNGV. The CDR3 loop is CASSLVGTGGGNYGYTF. Written as DNA, the CDR3 is TGTGCCAGCAGCTTAGTCGGGACAGGGGGGGGAAACTATGGCTACACCTTC.

The chain combines TRBV5-1 with TRBJ2-7, with D possibly matching TRBD1 (5 bases). The germline CDR1 and CDR2 sequences are SGHRS and YFSETQ. V was shortened by 0 bases and J by 3 bases, with 13 bases between the two germline ends. The CDR3 extends over 15 amino acids. CDR3 coding DNA: TGCGCCAGCAGCTTGGAAGGGGTATCAGGCTACGAGCAGTACTTC. Residues: CASSLEGVSGYEQYF.